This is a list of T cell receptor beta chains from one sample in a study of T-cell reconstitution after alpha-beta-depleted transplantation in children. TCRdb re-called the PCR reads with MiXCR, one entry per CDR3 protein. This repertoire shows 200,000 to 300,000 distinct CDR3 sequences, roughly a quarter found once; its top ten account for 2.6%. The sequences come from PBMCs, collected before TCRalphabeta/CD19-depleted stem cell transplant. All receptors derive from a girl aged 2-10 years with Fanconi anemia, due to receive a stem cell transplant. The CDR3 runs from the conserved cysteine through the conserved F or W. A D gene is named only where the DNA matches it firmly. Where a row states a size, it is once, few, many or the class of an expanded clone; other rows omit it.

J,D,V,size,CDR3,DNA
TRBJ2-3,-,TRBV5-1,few,CASSVGLRTDTQYF,TGCGCCAGCAGCGTGGGACTTCGCACAGATACGCAGTATTTT
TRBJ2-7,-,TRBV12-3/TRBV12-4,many,CASSLRGQDYEQYF,TGTGCCAGCAGTTTACGGGGGCAGGACTACGAGCAGTACTTC
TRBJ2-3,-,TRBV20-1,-,CSARITTDTQYF,TGCAGTGCGAGGATTACGACAGATACGCAGTATTTT
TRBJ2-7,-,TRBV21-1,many,CASSKASDRDPYEQYF,TGTGCCAGCAGCAAAGCCTCAGACAGGGACCCCTACGAGCAGTACTTC
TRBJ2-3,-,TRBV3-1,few,CASSQDGRNTQYF,TGTGCCAGCAGCCAAGACGGACGGAATACGCAGTATTTT
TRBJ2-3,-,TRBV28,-,CASSPSLADTQYF,TGTGCCAGCAGTCCTTCCTTGGCAGATACGCAGTATTTT
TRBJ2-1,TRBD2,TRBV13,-,CASSFVSRGGAIFDEQFF,TGTGCCAGCAGCTTTGTTTCTCGGGGGGGGGCCATTTTCGATGAGCAGTTCTTC
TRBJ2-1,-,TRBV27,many,CASSFGDSYNEQFF,TGTGCCAGCAGTTTCGGGGACTCCTACAATGAGCAGTTCTTC
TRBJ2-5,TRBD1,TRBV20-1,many,CSLDRQETQYF,TGCAGTTTGGACAGGCAAGAGACCCAGTACTTC
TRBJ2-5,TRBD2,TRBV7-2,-,CASCLKRGETQYF,TGTGCCAGCTGTCTTAAGCGGGGGGAGACCCAGTACTTC
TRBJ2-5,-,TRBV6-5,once,CASSLTPGKRYQETQYF,TGTGCCAGCAGTTTAACCCCGGGGAAGCGGTACCAAGAGACCCAGTACTTC
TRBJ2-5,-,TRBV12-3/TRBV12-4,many,CASSFGRSKQETQYF,TGTGCCAGCAGTTTTGGTCGGTCGAAACAAGAGACCCAGTACTTC
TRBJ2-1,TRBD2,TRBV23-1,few,CASSRTSGTNNEQFF,TGCGCCAGCAGCCGGACTAGCGGGACTAACAATGAGCAGTTCTTC
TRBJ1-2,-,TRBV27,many,CATLGGGHYGYTF,TGTGCCACCCTAGGGGGGGGCCACTATGGCTACACCTTC
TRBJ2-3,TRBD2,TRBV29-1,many,CSVAGTSGKTSTDTQYF,TGCAGCGTTGCCGGGACTAGCGGGAAGACTAGCACAGATACGCAGTATTTT
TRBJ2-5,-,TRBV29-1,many,CSVEFRDGQETQYF,TGCAGCGTTGAATTTCGGGATGGACAAGAGACCCAGTACTTC
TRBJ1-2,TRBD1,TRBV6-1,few,CASSSTGTAYGYTF,TGTGCCAGCAGCTCCACCGGGACAGCCTATGGCTACACCTTC
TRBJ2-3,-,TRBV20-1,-,CSATSETVDTQYF,TGCAGTGCCACATCGGAAACGGTAGATACGCAGTATTTT
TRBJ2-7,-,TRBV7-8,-,CASRPAGMGYEQYF,TGTGCCAGCAGACCCGCGGGGATGGGCTACGAGCAGTACTTC
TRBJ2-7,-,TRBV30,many,CAWSGSEQYF,TGTGCCTGGAGTGGGAGCGAGCAGTACTTC